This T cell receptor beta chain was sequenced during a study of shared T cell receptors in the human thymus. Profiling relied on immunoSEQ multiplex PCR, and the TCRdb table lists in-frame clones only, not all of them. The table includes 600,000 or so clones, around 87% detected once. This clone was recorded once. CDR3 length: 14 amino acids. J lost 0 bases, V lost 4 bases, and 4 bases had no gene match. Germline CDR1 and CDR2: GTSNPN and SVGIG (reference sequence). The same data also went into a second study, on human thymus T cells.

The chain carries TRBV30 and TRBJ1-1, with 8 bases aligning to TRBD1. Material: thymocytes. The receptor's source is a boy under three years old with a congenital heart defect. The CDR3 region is CAWTQGQVNTEAFF. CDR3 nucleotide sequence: TGTGCCTGGACCCAGGGACAGGTGAACACTGAAGCTTTCTTT.